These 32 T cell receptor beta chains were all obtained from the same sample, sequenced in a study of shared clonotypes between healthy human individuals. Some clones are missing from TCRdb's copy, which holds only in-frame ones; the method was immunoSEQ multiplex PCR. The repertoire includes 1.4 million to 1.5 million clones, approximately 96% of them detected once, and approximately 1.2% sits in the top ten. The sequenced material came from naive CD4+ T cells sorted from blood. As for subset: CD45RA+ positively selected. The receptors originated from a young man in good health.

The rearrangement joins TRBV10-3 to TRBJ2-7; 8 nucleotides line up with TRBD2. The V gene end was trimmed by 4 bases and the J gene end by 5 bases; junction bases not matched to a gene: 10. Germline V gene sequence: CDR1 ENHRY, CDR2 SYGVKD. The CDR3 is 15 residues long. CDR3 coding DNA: TGTGCCATCAGTGCGAGAGCGGGAGACGCCAACGAGCAGTACTTC. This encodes CAISARAGDANEQYF.

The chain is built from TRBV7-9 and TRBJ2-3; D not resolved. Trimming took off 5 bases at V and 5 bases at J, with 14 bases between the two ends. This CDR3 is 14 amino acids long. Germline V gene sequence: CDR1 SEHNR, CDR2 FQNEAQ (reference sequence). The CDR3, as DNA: TGTGCCAGCAGCGGATACTCTTCGGTAGATACGCAGTATTTT. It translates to CASSGYSSVDTQYF.

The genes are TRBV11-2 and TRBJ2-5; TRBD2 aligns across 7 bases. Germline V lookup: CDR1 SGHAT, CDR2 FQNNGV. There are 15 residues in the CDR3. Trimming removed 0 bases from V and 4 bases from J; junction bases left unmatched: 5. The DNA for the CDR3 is TGTGCCAGCAGCTTAGACGGGGCGGGAGTAGAGACCCAGTACTTC. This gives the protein CASSLDGAGVETQYF.

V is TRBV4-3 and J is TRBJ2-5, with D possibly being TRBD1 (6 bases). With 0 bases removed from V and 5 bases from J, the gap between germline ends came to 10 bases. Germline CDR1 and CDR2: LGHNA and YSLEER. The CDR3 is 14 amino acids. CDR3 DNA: TGCGCCAGCAGCCAAGACAGGGGTTCGGAGACCCAGTACTTC. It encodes CASSQDRGSETQYF.

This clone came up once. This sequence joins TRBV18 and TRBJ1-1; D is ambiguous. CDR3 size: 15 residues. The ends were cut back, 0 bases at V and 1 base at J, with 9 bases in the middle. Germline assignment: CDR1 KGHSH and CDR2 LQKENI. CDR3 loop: CASSPPGLSNTEAFF. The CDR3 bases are TGTGCCAGCTCACCACCGGGCCTGTCGAACACTGAAGCTTTCTTT.

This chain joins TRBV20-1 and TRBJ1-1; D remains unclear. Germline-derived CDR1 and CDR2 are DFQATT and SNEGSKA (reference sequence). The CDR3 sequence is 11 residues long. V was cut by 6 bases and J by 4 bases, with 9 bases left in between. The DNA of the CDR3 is TGCAGTGCCAAGGAAACCACTGAAGCTTTCTTT. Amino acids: CSAKETTEAFF.

CDR3 nucleotide sequence: TGTGCCAGCAGTGAGGAAGGCAGCTTTAATGAAAAACTGTTTTTT. This sequence encodes CASSEEGSFNEKLFF. V usage is TRBV2 and J usage is TRBJ1-4; the D is unclear. CDR3 size: 15 residues. Trimming removed 3 bases from V and 4 bases from J, with 12 bases in between. In germline, CDR1 is SNHLY, CDR2 FYNNEI.

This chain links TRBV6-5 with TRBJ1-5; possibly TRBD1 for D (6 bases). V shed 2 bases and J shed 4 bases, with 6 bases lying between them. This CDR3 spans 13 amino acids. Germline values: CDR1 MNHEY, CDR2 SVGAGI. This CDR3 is CASSYQGNQPQHF. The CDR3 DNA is TGTGCCAGCAGTTACCAGGGGAATCAGCCCCAGCATTTT.

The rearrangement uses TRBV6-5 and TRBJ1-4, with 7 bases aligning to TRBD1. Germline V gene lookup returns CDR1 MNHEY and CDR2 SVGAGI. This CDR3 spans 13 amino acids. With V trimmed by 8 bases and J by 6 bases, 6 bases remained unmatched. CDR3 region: CASPGTAHEKLFF. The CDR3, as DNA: TGTGCCAGCCCCGGGACAGCCCATGAAAAACTGTTTTTT.

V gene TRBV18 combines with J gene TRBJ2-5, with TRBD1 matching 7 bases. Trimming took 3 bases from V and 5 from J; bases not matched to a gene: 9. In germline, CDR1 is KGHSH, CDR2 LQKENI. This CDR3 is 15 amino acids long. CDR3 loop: CASSPIQGWKETQYF. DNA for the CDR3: TGTGCCAGCTCACCGATACAGGGGTGGAAGGAGACCCAGTACTTC.

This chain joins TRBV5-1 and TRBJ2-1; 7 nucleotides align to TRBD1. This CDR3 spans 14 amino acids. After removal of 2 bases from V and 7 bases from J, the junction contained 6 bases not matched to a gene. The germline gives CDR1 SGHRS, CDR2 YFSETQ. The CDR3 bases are TGCGCCAGCAGCTTCGCAGGGGGTGAGAATGAGCAGTTCTTC. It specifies CASSFAGGENEQFF.

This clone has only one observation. The CDR3 protein is CASSRGLRTDTQYF. CDR3 DNA: TGTGCCAGCTCCAGGGGGCTTCGCACAGATACGCAGTATTTT. The V gene is TRBV27, the J gene TRBJ2-3, with 8 positions matching TRBD1. CDR1 is MNHEY, CDR2 SMNVEV, per germline (reference sequence). V lost 8 bases and J lost 1; bases outside the gene matches: 5. This CDR3 has 14 residues.

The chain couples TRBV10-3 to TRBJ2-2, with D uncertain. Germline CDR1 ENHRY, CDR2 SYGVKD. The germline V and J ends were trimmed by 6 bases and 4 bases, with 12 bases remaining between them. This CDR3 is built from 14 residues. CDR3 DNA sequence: TGTGCCATCAGCCAAGACTCCTTCACCGGGGAGCTGTTTTTT. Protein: CAISQDSFTGELFF.

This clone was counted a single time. The CDR3 region has the DNA TGCAGCGTTCGGGGGGTTTCCACTGAAGCTTTCTTT. This gives the protein CSVRGVSTEAFF. The J gene is TRBJ1-1, the V gene TRBV29-1; weak D call: TRBD1 (5 bases). The V gene lost 5 bases and the J gene lost 4 bases, with 11 bases spanning the gap. Germline V gene sequence: CDR1 SQVTM, CDR2 ANQGSEA. This CDR3 comprises 12 residues. Supplemented by reference TRBV29-1 and TRBJ1-1, the full variable domain reads SAVISQKPSRDICQRGTSLTIQCQVDSQVTMMFWYRQQPGQSLTLIATANQGSEATYESGFVIDKFPISRPNLTFSTLTVSNMSPEDSSIYLCSVRGVSTEAFFGQGTRLTVV.

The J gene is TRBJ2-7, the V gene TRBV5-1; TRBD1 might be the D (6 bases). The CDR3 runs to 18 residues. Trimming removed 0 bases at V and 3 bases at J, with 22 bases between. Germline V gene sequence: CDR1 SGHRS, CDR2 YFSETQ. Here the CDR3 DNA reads TGCGCCAGCAGCTTGGGGCTTATCGGGACACCTTCCAACTACGAGCAGTACTTC. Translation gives CASSLGLIGTPSNYEQYF.

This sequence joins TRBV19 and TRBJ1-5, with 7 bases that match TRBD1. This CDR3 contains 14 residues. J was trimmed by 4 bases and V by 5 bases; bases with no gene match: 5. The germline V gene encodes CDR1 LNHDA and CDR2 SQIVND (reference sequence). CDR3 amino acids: CASSFRGENQPQHF. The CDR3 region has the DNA TGTGCCAGTAGTTTCAGGGGGGAGAATCAGCCCCAGCATTTT.

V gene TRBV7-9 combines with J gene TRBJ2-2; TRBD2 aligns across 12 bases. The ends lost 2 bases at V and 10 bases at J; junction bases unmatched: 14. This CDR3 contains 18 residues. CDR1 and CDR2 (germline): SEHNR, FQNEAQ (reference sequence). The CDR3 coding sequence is TGTGCCAGCAGCTTAAACCTAGCGGGAGGGCACCGACGTCTGGAGCTGTTTTTT. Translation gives CASSLNLAGGHRRLELFF.

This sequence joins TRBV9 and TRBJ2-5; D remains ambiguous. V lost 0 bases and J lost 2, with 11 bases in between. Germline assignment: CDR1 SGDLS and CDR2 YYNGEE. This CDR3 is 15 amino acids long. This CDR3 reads CASSVAPQRQETQYF. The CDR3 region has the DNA TGTGCCAGCAGCGTAGCTCCCCAGAGGCAAGAGACCCAGTACTTC. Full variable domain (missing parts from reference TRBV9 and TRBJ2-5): DSGVTQTPKHLITATGQRVTLRCSPRSGDLSVYWYQQSLDQGLQFLIQYYNGEERAKGNILERFSAQQFPDLHSELNLSSLELGDSALYFCASSVAPQRQETQYFGPGTRLLVL.

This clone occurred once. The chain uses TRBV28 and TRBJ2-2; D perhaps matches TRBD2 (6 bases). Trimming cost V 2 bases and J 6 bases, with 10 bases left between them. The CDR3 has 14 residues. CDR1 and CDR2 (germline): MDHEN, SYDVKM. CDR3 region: CASSLAGRPGELFF. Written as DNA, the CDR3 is TGTGCCAGCAGTTTAGCGGGAAGGCCCGGGGAGCTGTTTTTT.

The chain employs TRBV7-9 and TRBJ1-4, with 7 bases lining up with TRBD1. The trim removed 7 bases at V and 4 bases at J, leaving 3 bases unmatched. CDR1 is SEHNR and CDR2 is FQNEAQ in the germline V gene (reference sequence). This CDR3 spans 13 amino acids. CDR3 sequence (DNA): TGTGCCAGCAAGGGGGCAGTTAATGAAAAACTGTTTTTT. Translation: CASKGAVNEKLFF.

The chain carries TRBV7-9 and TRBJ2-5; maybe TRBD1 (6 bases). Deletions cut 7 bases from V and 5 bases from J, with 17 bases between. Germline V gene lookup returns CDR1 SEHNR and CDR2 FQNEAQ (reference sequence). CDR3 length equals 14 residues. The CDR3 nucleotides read TGTGCCAGCAACTTGGAGCAGGGGCTGGAGACCCAGTACTTC. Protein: CASNLEQGLETQYF.

Here the CDR3 DNA reads TGCGCCAGCAGCCCCTGGCCTGGGGCCAACGTCCTGACTTTC. It is translated as CASSPWPGANVLTF. The chain carries TRBV5-1 and TRBJ2-6; D ambiguous. Germline CDR1 reads SGHRS; CDR2 reads YFSETQ. This CDR3 contains 14 residues. Trimming removed 4 bases at V and 2 bases at J, with 7 bases between.

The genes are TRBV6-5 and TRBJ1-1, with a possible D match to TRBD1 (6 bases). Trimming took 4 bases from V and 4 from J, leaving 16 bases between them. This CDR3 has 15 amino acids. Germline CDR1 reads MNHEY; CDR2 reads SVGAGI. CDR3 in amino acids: CASSFVTGRTTEAFF. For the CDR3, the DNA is TGTGCCAGCAGTTTCGTCACAGGGCGGACCACTGAAGCTTTCTTT.

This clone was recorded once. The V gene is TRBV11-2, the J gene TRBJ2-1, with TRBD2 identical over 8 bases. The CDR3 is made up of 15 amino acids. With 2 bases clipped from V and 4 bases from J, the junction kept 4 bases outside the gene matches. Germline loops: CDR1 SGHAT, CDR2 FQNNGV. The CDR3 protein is CASSLSGSGYNEQFF. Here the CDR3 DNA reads TGTGCCAGCAGCTTAAGCGGGAGTGGGTACAATGAGCAGTTCTTC.

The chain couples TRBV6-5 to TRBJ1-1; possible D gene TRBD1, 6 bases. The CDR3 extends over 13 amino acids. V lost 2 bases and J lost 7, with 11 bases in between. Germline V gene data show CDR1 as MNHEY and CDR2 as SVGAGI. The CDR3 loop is CASSYQGQGEAFF. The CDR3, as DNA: TGTGCCAGCAGTTACCAGGGGCAGGGTGAAGCTTTCTTT.

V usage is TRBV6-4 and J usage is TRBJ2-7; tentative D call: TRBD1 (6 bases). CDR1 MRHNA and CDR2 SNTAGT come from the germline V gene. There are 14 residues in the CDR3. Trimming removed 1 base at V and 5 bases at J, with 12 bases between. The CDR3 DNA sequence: TGTGCCAGCAGTGACTGGGCAGGGGCCGACGAGCAGTACTTC. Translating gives CASSDWAGADEQYF.

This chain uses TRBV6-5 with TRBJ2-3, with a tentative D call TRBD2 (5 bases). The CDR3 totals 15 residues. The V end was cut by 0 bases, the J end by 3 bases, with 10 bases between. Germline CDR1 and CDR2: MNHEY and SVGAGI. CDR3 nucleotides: TGTGCCAGCAGTTACTCAGAACGGGGAACAGATACGCAGTATTTT. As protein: CASSYSERGTDTQYF.

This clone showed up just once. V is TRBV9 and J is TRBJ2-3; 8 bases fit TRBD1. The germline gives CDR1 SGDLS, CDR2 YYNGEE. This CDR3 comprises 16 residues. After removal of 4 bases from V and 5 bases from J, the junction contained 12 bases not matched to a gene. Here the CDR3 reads CASSPQGQAFIDTQYF. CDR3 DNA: TGTGCCAGCAGCCCCCAGGGACAGGCATTTATAGATACGCAGTATTTT.

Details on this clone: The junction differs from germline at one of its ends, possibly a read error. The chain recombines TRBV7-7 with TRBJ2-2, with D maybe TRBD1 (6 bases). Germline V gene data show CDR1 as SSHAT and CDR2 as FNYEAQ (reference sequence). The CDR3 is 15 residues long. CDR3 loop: CASSLDLQGSGELFF. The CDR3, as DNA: TGTGCTAGCAGCTTAGATCTTCAGGGGTCCGGGGAGCTGTTTTTT.

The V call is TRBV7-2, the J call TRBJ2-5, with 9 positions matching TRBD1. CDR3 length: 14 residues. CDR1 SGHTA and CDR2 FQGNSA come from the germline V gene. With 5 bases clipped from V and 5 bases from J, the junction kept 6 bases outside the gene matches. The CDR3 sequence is CASSRDRVFETQYF. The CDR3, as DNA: TGTGCCAGCAGCCGGGACAGGGTTTTCGAGACCCAGTACTTC.

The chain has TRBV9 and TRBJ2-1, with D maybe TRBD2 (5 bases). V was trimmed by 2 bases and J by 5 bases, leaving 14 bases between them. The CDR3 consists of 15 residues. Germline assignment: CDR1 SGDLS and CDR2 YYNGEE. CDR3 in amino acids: CASSVGLDDHNEQFF. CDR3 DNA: TGTGCCAGCAGCGTCGGACTGGATGATCACAATGAGCAGTTCTTC.

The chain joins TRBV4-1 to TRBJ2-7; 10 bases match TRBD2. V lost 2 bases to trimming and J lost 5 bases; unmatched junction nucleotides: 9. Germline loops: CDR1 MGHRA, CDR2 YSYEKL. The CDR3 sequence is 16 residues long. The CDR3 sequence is CASSQPTSGNPHEQYF. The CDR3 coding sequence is TGCGCCAGCAGCCAACCCACTAGCGGGAACCCCCACGAGCAGTACTTC.